One sample yielded the 23 T cell receptor beta chains listed below, sequenced in a study of PD-1 blockade in mismatch repair-deficient tumors. Only in-frame clones appear in the TCRdb table, and some are missing; sequencing was by immunoSEQ multiplex PCR. The table includes roughly 84,000 clones, 81% detected once. The sample was peripheral blood, taken 12 weeks after starting pembrolizumab. The origin of the receptors is an adult with mismatch repair-deficient cancer.

With respect to this clone: Its ends do not fully match the called genes, so a read error is possible. This chain uses TRBV7-7 with TRBJ2-2; 11 positions agree with TRBD2. The CDR3 is made up of 17 amino acids. Germline V gives CDR1 SSHAT, CDR2 FNYEAQ (reference sequence). The CDR3 bases are TGTGCTAGCAGCTCGACTAGCGGGGAAGCCAACACCGGGGAGCTGTTTTTT. Its protein product is CASSSTSGEANTGELFF.

CDR3 coding DNA: TGTGCCAGCAGCTTATTCCGGCGGGAGGGCCAAGAGCAGTTCTTC. Residues: CASSLFRREGQEQFF. The gene calls are TRBV7-9 and TRBJ2-1, with TRBD2 matching over 9 bases. The J segment lost 10 bases and the V segment lost 2 bases, leaving 9 bases of the junction unmatched. Germline lookup yields CDR1 SEHNR and CDR2 FQNEAQ (reference sequence). The CDR3 has 15 amino acids.

This sequence joins TRBV11-3 and TRBJ2-7; TRBD2 matches 8 bases. The J segment lost 13 bases and the V segment lost 4 bases, leaving 6 bases of the junction unmatched. The length of the CDR3 is 11 residues. CDR1 is SGHNT, CDR2 YENEEA, per germline. The CDR3 reads CASSWSGGQYF. The DNA of the CDR3 is TGTGCCAGCAGCTGGTCGGGGGGGCAATACTTC.

V gene TRBV7-2 combines with J gene TRBJ2-2; the match to TRBD2 covers 11 bases. The germline gives CDR1 SGHTA, CDR2 FQGNSA. The CDR3 loop spans 16 amino acids. The J segment lost 4 bases and the V segment lost 5 bases, leaving 6 bases of the junction unmatched. The CDR3 protein is CASSPDSGRVTGELFF. DNA for the CDR3: TGTGCCAGCAGCCCAGATAGCGGGAGGGTCACCGGGGAGCTGTTTTTT.

The J gene is TRBJ2-7, the V gene TRBV9; TRBD1 matches at 9 bases. CDR3 length: 15 amino acids. The junction had 7 bases not matched to a gene; V was cut back by 3 bases and J by 3 bases. The germline V gene encodes CDR1 SGDLS and CDR2 YYNGEE. This CDR3 reads CASSGRDRVIYEQYF. The CDR3 DNA is TGTGCCAGCAGCGGCCGGGACAGGGTTATCTACGAGCAGTACTTC.

This clone was seen just once. DNA for the CDR3: TGTGCCAGCTCTCACGGGAGGCTGGATAGCAATCAGCCCCAGCATTTT. Encoded protein: CASSHGRLDSNQPQHF. The gene calls are TRBV18 and TRBJ1-5, with D hard to call. Trimming took off 6 bases at V and 0 bases at J, with 15 bases between the two ends. The length of the CDR3 is 16 residues. Germline CDR1 KGHSH, CDR2 LQKENI. Complete variable domain (other parts from reference TRBV18 and TRBJ1-5): NAGVMQNPRHLVRRRGQEARLRCSPMKGHSHVYWYRQLPEEGLKFMVYLQKENIIDESGMPKERFSAEFPKEGPSILRIQQVVRGDSAAYFCASSHGRLDSNQPQHFGDGTRLSIL.

This chain connects TRBV10-1 to TRBJ2-5; TRBD1 is a possible D gene (6 bases). In germline, CDR1 is WNHNN, CDR2 SYGVQD (reference sequence). The CDR3 extends over 13 amino acids. The ends were cut back, 3 bases at V and 5 bases at J, with 10 bases in the middle. As DNA, the CDR3 is TGCGCCAGCAGTGAAGGGGGTCCCGAGACCCAGTACTTC. Its protein product is CASSEGGPETQYF.

The chain has TRBV4-2 and TRBJ2-5, with unresolved D. Germline V CDR1 and CDR2: LGHNA, YNFKEQ. This CDR3 has 15 amino acids. V lost 4 bases and J 5 bases, leaving 17 bases between the germline ends. The CDR3 spells CASSLTFEVRETQYF. The CDR3 DNA sequence: TGTGCCAGCAGCCTCACGTTCGAGGTTCGGGAGACCCAGTACTTC.

The chain combines TRBV6-6 with TRBJ2-7, with 7 bases identical to TRBD1. The CDR3 covers 14 residues. Germline V gene data show CDR1 as MNHNY and CDR2 as SVGAGI (reference sequence). V lost 2 bases to trimming and J lost 1 base; unmatched junction nucleotides: 2. The CDR3 DNA follows: TGTGCCAGCAGTTACGGGGACAGTTCCTACGAGCAGTACTTC. Protein product: CASSYGDSSYEQYF.

The chain is built from TRBV2 and TRBJ2-2; no definite D call. V was trimmed by 1 base and J by 7 bases, leaving 7 bases between them. CDR1 and CDR2 from the germline V gene are SNHLY and FYNNEI. The CDR3 length is 13 residues. The CDR3 sequence is CASSEGLGGELFF. CDR3 nucleotide sequence: TGTGCCAGCAGTGAAGGGTTAGGCGGGGAGCTGTTTTTT. The full variable domain, rest sourced from reference TRBV2 and TRBJ2-2, is EPEVTQTPSHQVTQMGQEVILRCVPISNHLYFYWYRQILGQKVEFLVSFYNNEISEKSEIFDDQFSVERPDGSNFTLKIRSTKLEDSAMYFCASSEGLGGELFFGEGSRLTVL.

The chain has TRBV15 and TRBJ1-4, with 9 bases that match TRBD1. Germline-derived CDR1 and CDR2 are LNHNV and YYDKDF (reference sequence). The V and J ends lost 0 bases and 8 bases, in that order; junction bases with no gene match: 4. The CDR3 extends over 15 amino acids. CDR3 in amino acids: CATSREQGAGEKLFF. The CDR3 coding sequence is TGTGCCACCAGCAGAGAACAGGGGGCAGGGGAAAAACTGTTTTTT.

This chain's CDR3 is CASSPGVPSNQPQHF. The CDR3 DNA sequence: TGTGCCAGCAGCCCCGGGGTCCCTAGCAATCAGCCCCAGCATTTT. This chain joins TRBV21-1 and TRBJ1-5. TRBV21-1 is labeled a pseudogene. This CDR3 is 15 amino acids long.

The genes are TRBV23-1 and TRBJ1-1; 7 bases align to TRBD1. TRBV23-1 is identified as an open reading frame with a role that is uncertain. CDR3 length equals 14 residues. V gave up 4 bases and J gave up 1 base; unmatched junction bases: 3. The CDR3 loop reads CASSREGANTEAFF. CDR3 nucleotides: TGCGCCAGCAGTCGTGAGGGGGCGAACACTGAAGCTTTCTTT.

The chain joins TRBV4-3 to TRBJ2-3, with 14 positions matching TRBD2. The CDR3 runs 19 residues. V lost 4 bases, J lost 6 bases, and 15 bases stayed unmatched. CDR1 and CDR2 from the germline V gene are LGHNA and YSLEER. CDR3 bases: TGCGCCAGCAGCCCCGGGACTAGCGGGAGATTGGTTGGGGAGGATACGCAGTATTTT. The encoded protein is CASSPGTSGRLVGEDTQYF.

This sequence joins TRBV29-1 and TRBJ1-1, with D unresolved. The V gene's germline CDR1 is SQVTM and CDR2 ANQGSEA. V was cut by 1 base and J by 0 bases, with 9 bases left in between. The CDR3 loop spans 14 amino acids. In DNA form, the CDR3 reads TGCAGCGTTGAAGTCTGGCTGCTGAACACTGAAGCTTTCTTT. It codes for CSVEVWLLNTEAFF.

This clone was picked up a small number of times. V is TRBV7-9 and J is TRBJ1-4; possible D gene TRBD1, 6 bases. In germline, CDR1 is SEHNR, CDR2 FQNEAQ (reference sequence). V dropped 5 bases and J dropped 2 bases, with 12 bases sitting between them. This CDR3 has 15 amino acids. The CDR3 region has the DNA TGTGCCAGCAGCCGTGACAGGTTTACTAATGAAAAACTGTTTTTT. It yields the protein CASSRDRFTNEKLFF.

This clone was recorded only once. The CDR3 is CASSMRTGANVLTF. CDR3 DNA: TGTGCCAGTAGTATGAGGACTGGGGCCAACGTCCTGACTTTC. The chain employs TRBV19 and TRBJ2-6; D gene ambiguous. Trimming took 3 bases from V and 2 from J, leaving 5 bases between them. This CDR3 has 14 residues. In germline, CDR1 is LNHDA, CDR2 SQIVND (reference sequence).

The rearrangement uses TRBV27 and TRBJ1-1, with D possibly TRBD1 on 6 matching bases. This CDR3 comprises 12 residues. V was pared by 6 bases and J by 3 bases, with 8 bases between. The germline V gene has CDR1 MNHEY and CDR2 SMNVEV (reference sequence). CDR3 DNA sequence: TGTGCCAGCAGACAGGGTGACACTGAAGCTTTCTTT. As protein: CASRQGDTEAFF.

The V gene is TRBV7-8, the J gene TRBJ2-7, with D maybe TRBD1 (7 bases). CDR3 length: 15 amino acids. In germline, CDR1 is SGHVS, CDR2 FQNEAQ. Trimming removed 4 bases from V and 7 bases from J, with 20 bases in between. CDR3 in DNA: TGTGCCAGCAGCTCGGAGGGCAGGGGGGTAGGGGAGCAGTACTTC. This codes for CASSSEGRGVGEQYF.

This chain connects TRBV6-4 to TRBJ2-1, with TRBD1 identical over 11 bases. CDR3 length equals 14 residues. CDR1 is MRHNA, CDR2 SNTAGT, per germline. V trimming: 2 bases; J trimming: 6 bases; junction bases outside the gene matches: 0. DNA of the CDR3: TGTGCCAGCAGTGACGGGACAGGGGGCAATGAGCAGTTCTTC. Its translation: CASSDGTGGNEQFF.

CDR3 coding DNA: TGCGCCAGCACCCCTAGCACCTACAATGAGCAGTTCTTC. Its protein is CASTPSTYNEQFF. J is TRBJ2-1 and V is TRBV10-2; D is possibly TRBD2 (5 bases). This CDR3 has 13 amino acids. Germline CDR1 WSHSY, CDR2 SAAADI. V was pared by 7 bases and J by 2 bases, with 9 bases between.

The chain has TRBV7-9 and TRBJ1-1, with D maybe TRBD1 (5 bases). In germline, CDR1 is SEHNR, CDR2 FQNEAQ (reference sequence). Trimming shortened V by 1 base and J by 7 bases, and 7 bases separated the two germline ends. CDR3 size: 12 residues. As DNA, the CDR3 is TGTGCCAGCAGCTTAGGGGGGGTTGAAGCTTTCTTT. Translated, it gives CASSLGGVEAFF.

Remarks on this clone: Other DNA sequences in the same sample also yield this CDR3. The J gene is TRBJ2-6, the V gene TRBV5-8; the D is unclear. Trimming left V 1 base short and J 4 bases short, with 3 bases between. Germline CDR1 and CDR2: SGHTS and YDEGEE. The CDR3 runs to 13 residues. This CDR3 reads CASSLRGANVLTF. CDR3 nucleotides: TGTGCCAGCAGCTTGCGGGGGGCCAACGTCCTGACTTTC.